This T cell receptor beta chain was sequenced for a study of cytomegalovirus exposure and HLA in healthy donors. The study's findings and limits: The listing of 150 or so TCR beta chains classed them as cytomegalovirus-associated.

Separation from the roughly 670-subject first cohort characterized the roughly 130-subject validation cohort, to which the donors belonged. Germline V gene data show CDR1 as LNHNV and CDR2 as YYDKDF (reference sequence). V shed 1 base and J shed 7 bases, with 17 bases lying between them. The CDR3 sequence is 16 residues long. The assay was immunoSEQ multiplex PCR, and TCRdb's table has in-frame clones only and misses some. The sample contains 120,000 to 150,000 clones, roughly nine tenths of which appear only once. To note about this clone: Antigen unknown.

This chain uses TRBV15 with TRBJ2-1; D is possibly TRBD2 (8 bases). The clonotype comes from a man aged 18 to 35 in good health and CMV-seronegative. Sequenced material: PBMCs. This CDR3 reads CATSRGNRGGGNEQFF. CDR3 nucleotides: TGTGCCACCAGCAGAGGGAACAGGGGCGGGGGGAATGAGCAGTTCTTC.